This TCR beta chain was recorded in a study of blood T cell repertoires in COVID-19. The protocol was immunoSEQ multiplex PCR, while the TCRdb copy is restricted to in-frame clones and leaves out a portion. The repertoire includes about 440,000 clones, about 91% of them detected once, and 10% to 15% sits in the top ten. CDR3 length equals 15 residues. Germline assignment: CDR1 SGHVS and CDR2 FQNEAQ. Trimming took 0 bases from V and 13 from J; bases not matched to a gene: 11. Followed over time, Seattle patients had been enrolled while infection was active. The TCR comes from a woman between 45 and 60 years old with COVID-19, enrolled during active disease. The J gene is TRBJ2-1, the V gene TRBV7-8, with 8 nucleotides matching TRBD1. The sequenced sample consisted of peripheral blood. The CDR3: CASSLAQGRDRSQFF. CDR3 nucleotide sequence: TGTGCCAGCAGCTTAGCACAGGGAAGGGACAGGTCCCAGTTCTTC.